Listed below are T cell receptor beta chains from one sample, sequenced in a study of long-term antiretroviral therapy in people with HIV. Measured with immunoSEQ multiplex PCR; TCRdb has only the in-frame clones, and not every one. The sample lists nearly 30,000 clones, more than 80% occurring once. This specimen was unsorted PBMCs, taken 3.2 years before starting antiretroviral therapy. These receptors were taken from a man aged 45-65 years with HIV. Each CDR3 is given with its conserved first and last residue. The D gene is left open where the match is weak.

d_gene: -; v_gene: TRBV28; j_gene: TRBJ1-5; CDR3aa: CASTSNQPQHF; CDR3nt: TGTGCCAGCACCTCCAATCAGCCCCAGCATTTT
d_gene: -; v_gene: TRBV7-2; j_gene: TRBJ2-1; CDR3aa: CASSLNLPTEQFF; CDR3nt: TGTGCCAGCAGCTTAAACCTTCCGACTGAGCAGTTCTTC
d_gene: TRBD1; v_gene: TRBV7-9; j_gene: TRBJ1-2; CDR3aa: CATPGRGQLGGYTF; CDR3nt: TGTGCCACCCCCGGCAGGGGGCAGTTGGGGGGCTACACCTTC
d_gene: TRBD1; v_gene: TRBV11-3; j_gene: TRBJ2-2; CDR3aa: CASRRGPGLTGELFF; CDR3nt: TGTGCCAGCAGAAGGGGGCCGGGTCTGACCGGGGAGCTGTTTTTT
d_gene: -; v_gene: TRBV5-1; j_gene: TRBJ1-6; CDR3aa: CASSSDSLSPLHF; CDR3nt: TGCGCCAGCAGCTCGGACAGCCTCTCACCCCTCCACTTT
d_gene: TRBD2; v_gene: TRBV5-6; j_gene: TRBJ2-1; CDR3aa: CASSFPGTSGVSSYNEQFF; CDR3nt: TGTGCCAGCAGCTTCCCCGGGACTAGCGGGGTGAGCTCCTACAATGAGCAGTTCTTC
d_gene: -; v_gene: TRBV2; j_gene: TRBJ2-3; CDR3aa: CASPGPNTDTQYF; CDR3nt: TGTGCCAGTCCCGGACCCAACACAGATACGCAGTATTTT
d_gene: TRBD1; v_gene: TRBV18; j_gene: TRBJ2-7; CDR3aa: CASSPVRQGNYEQYF; CDR3nt: TGTGCCAGCTCACCCGTTCGACAGGGAAACTACGAGCAGTACTTC
d_gene: TRBD1; v_gene: TRBV30; j_gene: TRBJ2-1; CDR3aa: CAWSTEDRANEQFF; CDR3nt: TGTGCCTGGAGTACAGAGGACAGGGCTAATGAGCAGTTCTTC
d_gene: TRBD1; v_gene: TRBV11-2; j_gene: TRBJ2-1; CDR3aa: CASSLEGRGSEQFF; CDR3nt: TGTGCCAGCAGCTTAGAGGGCAGGGGGAGTGAGCAGTTCTTC
d_gene: -; v_gene: TRBV5-1; j_gene: TRBJ2-7; CDR3aa: CASSLGSQSYEQYF; CDR3nt: TGCGCCAGCAGCTTGGGATCACAGTCCTACGAGCAGTACTTC
d_gene: -; v_gene: TRBV11-2; j_gene: TRBJ2-5; CDR3aa: CASSLVQTQYF; CDR3nt: TGTGCCAGCAGCTTAGTCCAGACCCAGTACTTC
d_gene: TRBD1; v_gene: TRBV30; j_gene: TRBJ1-3; CDR3aa: CAWSRDRSSGNTIYF; CDR3nt: TGTGCCTGGAGTAGGGACAGATCATCCGGAAACACCATATATTTT
d_gene: -; v_gene: TRBV18; j_gene: TRBJ2-7; CDR3aa: CASSPDAPNYEQYF; CDR3nt: TGTGCCAGCTCACCGGACGCTCCGAACTACGAGCAGTACTTC
d_gene: -; v_gene: TRBV2; j_gene: TRBJ2-1; CDR3aa: CASSDVGGEQFF; CDR3nt: TGTGCCAGCAGTGACGTCGGGGGAGAGCAGTTCTTC
d_gene: -; v_gene: TRBV29-1; j_gene: TRBJ2-2; CDR3aa: CSGGQIYTGELFF; CDR3nt: TGCAGCGGAGGGCAGATCTACACCGGGGAGCTGTTTTTT
d_gene: -; v_gene: TRBV5-1; j_gene: TRBJ2-5; CDR3aa: CASADPQETQYF; CDR3nt: TGCGCCAGTGCGGATCCCCAAGAGACCCAGTACTTC
d_gene: -; v_gene: TRBV7-9; j_gene: TRBJ2-2; CDR3aa: CASSWDTWTGELFF; CDR3nt: TGTGCCAGCAGCTGGGACACGTGGACCGGGGAGCTGTTTTTT
d_gene: -; v_gene: TRBV2; j_gene: TRBJ1-1; CDR3aa: CASSRLGEAFF; CDR3nt: TGTGCCAGCAGTCGACTGGGAGAAGCTTTCTTT